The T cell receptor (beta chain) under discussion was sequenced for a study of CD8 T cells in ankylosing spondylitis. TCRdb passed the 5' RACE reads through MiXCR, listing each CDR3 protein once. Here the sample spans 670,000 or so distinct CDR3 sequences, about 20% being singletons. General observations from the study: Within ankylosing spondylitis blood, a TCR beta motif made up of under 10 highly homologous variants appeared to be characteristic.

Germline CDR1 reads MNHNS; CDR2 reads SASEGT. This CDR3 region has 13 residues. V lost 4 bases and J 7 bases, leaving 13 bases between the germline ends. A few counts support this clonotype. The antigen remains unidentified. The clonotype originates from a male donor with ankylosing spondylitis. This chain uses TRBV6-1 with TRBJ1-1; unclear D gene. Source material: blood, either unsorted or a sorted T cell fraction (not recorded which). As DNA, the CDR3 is TGTGCCAGCAGTGGGACCGCGGCCCTTGAAGCTTTCTTT. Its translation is CASSGTAALEAFF.